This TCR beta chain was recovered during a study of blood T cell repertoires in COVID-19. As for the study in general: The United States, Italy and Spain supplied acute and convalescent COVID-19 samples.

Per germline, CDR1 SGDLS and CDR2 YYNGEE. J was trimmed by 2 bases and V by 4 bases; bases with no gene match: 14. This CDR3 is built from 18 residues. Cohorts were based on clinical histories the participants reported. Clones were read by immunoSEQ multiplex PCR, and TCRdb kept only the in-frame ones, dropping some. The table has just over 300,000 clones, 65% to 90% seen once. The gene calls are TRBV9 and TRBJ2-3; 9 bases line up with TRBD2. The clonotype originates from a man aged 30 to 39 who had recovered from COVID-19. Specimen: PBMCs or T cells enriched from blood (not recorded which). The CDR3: CASSLGSSGVLVTDTQYF. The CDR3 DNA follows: TGTGCCAGCAGCTTAGGGTCTAGCGGGGTACTAGTCACAGATACGCAGTATTTT.